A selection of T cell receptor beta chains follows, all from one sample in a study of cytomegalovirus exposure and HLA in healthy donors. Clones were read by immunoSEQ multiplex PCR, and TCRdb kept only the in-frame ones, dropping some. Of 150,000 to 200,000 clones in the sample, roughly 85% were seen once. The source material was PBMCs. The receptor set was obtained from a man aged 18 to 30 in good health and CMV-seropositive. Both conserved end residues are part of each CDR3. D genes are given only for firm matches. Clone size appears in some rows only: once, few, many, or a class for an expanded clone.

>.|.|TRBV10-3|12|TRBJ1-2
TGTGCCATCAGCAGGGGAGACTATGGCTACACCTTC
CAISRGDYGYTF
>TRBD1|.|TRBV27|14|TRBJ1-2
TGTGCCAGCAGTTTTTCCGGGACAGGGGATGGCTACACCTTC
CASSFSGTGDGYTF
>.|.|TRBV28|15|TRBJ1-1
TGTGCCAGCACCCCTGGAGGCCGTTTGAACACTGAAGCTTTCTTT
CASTPGGRLNTEAFF
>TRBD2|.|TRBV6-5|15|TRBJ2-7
TGTGCCAGCAGTTACAATGGCGGGAGTTCATACGAGCAGTACTTC
CASSYNGGSSYEQYF
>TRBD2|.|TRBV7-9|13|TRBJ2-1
TGTGCCAGCAGCTTAGGTAGCGGGAGTGAGCAGTTCTTC
CASSLGSGSEQFF
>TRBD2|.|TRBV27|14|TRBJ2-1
TGTGCCAGCTCTCGACTAGCGGGACTCAATGAGCAGTTCTTC
CASSRLAGLNEQFF
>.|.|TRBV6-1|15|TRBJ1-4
TGTGCCAGCAGTGAATCCCAGGGATCTACTGAAAAACTGTTTTTT
CASSESQGSTEKLFF
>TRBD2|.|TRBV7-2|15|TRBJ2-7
TGTGCCAGCAGCCCCGCCGGGACTAGCACGTACGAGCAGTACTTC
CASSPAGTSTYEQYF
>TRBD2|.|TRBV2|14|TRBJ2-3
TGTGCCAGCAGTGCCGGACTAGAGGCAGATACGCAGTATTTT
CASSAGLEADTQYF
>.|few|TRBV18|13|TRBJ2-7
TGTGCCAGCTCACCTCCGCGCCCTCTCGAGCAGTACTTC
CASSPPRPLEQYF
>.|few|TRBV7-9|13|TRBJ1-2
TGTGCCAGCAGGCGTACAGGATCCTATGGCTACACCTTC
CASRRTGSYGYTF
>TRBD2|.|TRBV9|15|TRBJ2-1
TGTGCCAGCAGTGTATCCGGACTAGCGATGGATGAGCAGTTCTTC
CASSVSGLAMDEQFF
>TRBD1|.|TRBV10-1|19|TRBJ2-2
TGCGCCAGCAGTGGGGGGACAGGGGACATCATACCCAACACCGGGGAGCTGTTTTTT
CASSGGTGDIIPNTGELFF
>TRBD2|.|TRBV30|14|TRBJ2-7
TGTGCCTGGAGCGGGACTAGCGCCGCCTACGAGCAGTACTTC
CAWSGTSAAYEQYF
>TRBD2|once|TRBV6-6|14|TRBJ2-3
TGTGCCAGCCGGGGAGGGAGAAGCACAGATACGCAGTATTTT
CASRGGRSTDTQYF
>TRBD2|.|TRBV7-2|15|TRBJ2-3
TGTGCCAGCAGCGGAAGGGGGACTAGCCCAGATACGCAGTATTTT
CASSGRGTSPDTQYF
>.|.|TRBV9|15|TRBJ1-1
TGTGCCAGCAGCCCTGGGGGGGAATCGGACACTGAAGCTTTCTTT
CASSPGGESDTEAFF
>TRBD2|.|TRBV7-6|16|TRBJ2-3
TGTGCCAGCAGCGTAGGGAGCGGGACTAGCACAGATACGCAGTATTTT
CASSVGSGTSTDTQYF
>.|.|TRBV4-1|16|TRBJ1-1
TGCGCCAGCAGCCAGGCTGTAGCGGCCGAGAACACTGAAGCTTTCTTT
CASSQAVAAENTEAFF
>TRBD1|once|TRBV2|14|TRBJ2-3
TGTGCCAGCAGGATACAGGGGGGCACAGATACGCAGTATTTT
CASRIQGGTDTQYF